This TCR beta chain was found in a study of T-cell reconstitution after alpha-beta-depleted transplantation in children. Preparing the TCRbeta library involved the use of unique molecular identifiers. TCRdb itself ran the PCR reads through MiXCR, one entry per CDR3 protein. The table has 500,000 to 600,000 distinct CDR3 sequences, around 19% seen once. The receptor was derived from a human donor who donated a stem cell graft to a child with acute lymphoblastic leukemia. Sequencing was performed on PBMCs from the stem cell graft donor, taken from the stem cell graft.

CDR3 region: CASSTYPRGFRGAEAFF. For the CDR3, the DNA is TGCGCCAGCAGCACGTACCCTCGAGGTTTCCGCGGCGCTGAAGCTTTCTTT. This sequence joins TRBV5-1 and TRBJ1-1; D unclear. CDR1 and CDR2 from the germline V gene are SGHRS and YFSETQ. Between the trimmed V and J ends, which lost 4 bases and 6 bases, there was a span of 25 bases. CDR3 length: 17 residues.